The subject of this entry is one TCR beta chain. This sample is drawn from a study of PD-L1 blockade in urothelial cancer. Synthetic TCR analog templates were added to each PCR reaction. Data came from immunoSEQ multiplex PCR; TCRdb stores just in-frame clones and leaves some out. Of 60,000 to 85,000 clones detected, around 90% appear once; the ten largest clones hold 4.5% to 7%. V shed 5 bases, J shed 6 bases, and the junction held 8 bases outside the gene matches. The germline gives CDR1 SGHVS, CDR2 FNYEAQ. CDR3 length: 15 residues. The J gene is TRBJ2-1, the V gene TRBV7-6; 9 positions match TRBD2. This specimen was PBMCs, taken around atezolizumab (anti-PD-L1) treatment. The source of this sequence is a woman aged 70-85 years with urothelial cancer. CDR3 amino acids: CASSRGGASGNEQFF. Here the CDR3 DNA reads TGTGCCAGCAGCCGCGGGGGGGCCTCCGGCAATGAGCAGTTCTTC.